A selection of T cell receptor beta chains follows, all from one sample in a study of T cell repertoires and HLA-DP antigens. Here immunoSEQ multiplex PCR was the method, and the copy in TCRdb shows in-frame clones only, minus some. Of about 110,000 clones listed, 90% to 95% were seen once; the top ten hold 0.25% to 0.3%. Their antigens remain unidentified. Sequenced input: CD4+ T cells from PBMCs. The source of these receptors is a woman between 18 and 30 years old in good health and CMV-seronegative. Each CDR3 is given with its conserved first and last residue. Fields, in order: CDR3 length, V gene, CDR3 protein.

>18|TRBV7-6
CASSLGTGRGSYNSPLHF
>16|TRBV5-4
CASSRTSGRARETQYF
>15|TRBV9
CASSVAPEPTGELFF
>15|TRBV7-6
CASSFQTSNTGELFF
>15|TRBV5-1
CASSLDGTNTGELFF
>15|TRBV9
CASSVAWQGNNEQFF
>14|TRBV6-1
CASRPGTGVYEQYF
>14|TRBV9
CASSGTSGGAEQFF
>11|TRBV29-1
CSAIQGYEQYF
>10|TRBV20-1
CSAHSGTQYF
>16|TRBV4-2
CASSPRPITSGNEQFF
>15|TRBV28
CASSLAGSLSYEQYF
>14|TRBV7-8
CASSLRGRAETQYF
>14|TRBV15
CATSRARVSETQYF
>16|TRBV6-5
CASSYTSGGRSDTQYF
>14|TRBV5-1
CASRRDFGDYGYTF
>16|TRBV10-3
CAISDPGLAGVYEQYF
>11|TRBV20-1
CSARDYFEQYF
>17|TRBV27
CASSLFGTGVLKSEAFF
>15|TRBV6-5
CASSPRGSGGAEQFF
>17|TRBV11-2
CASSLGTTPRGTDTQYF
>17|TRBV19
CASSRPGTGTGANVLTF
>14|TRBV28
CASNQRRGLDEQFF
>15|TRBV19
CASSVTGGRGYGYTF
>15|TRBV5-1
CASSLGGEGNSPLHF
>16|TRBV4-1
CASSQVDLLSYNEQFF
>15|TRBV11-1
CASSPTGLPQETQYF
>15|TRBV19
CASSIDRGTGGELFF
>16|TRBV7-2
CASSPRGGSYNSPLHF
>17|TRBV30
CAWRRSQILSGANVLTF
>14|TRBV5-4
CASSVSSASYEQYF
>20|TRBV18
CASSPRGVAGGRRPYNEQFF
>11|TRBV5-1
CASSANTEAFF
>11|TRBV6-1
CASSDVGNQYF
>12|TRBV6-1
CASSAARNEQFF
>16|TRBV28
CASSSLAGALNNEQFF
>15|TRBV5-6
CASSFPGTGANVLTF
>17|TRBV4-1
CASSLRYGVATNEKLFF
>11|TRBV29-1
CSVSGGGELFF
>16|TRBV7-3
CASSLSSGAGYNEQFF
>13|TRBV27
CASSRTANYGYTF
>14|TRBV7-2
CASSLGPVNQPQHF
>14|TRBV9
CASSAGTEVYGYTF
>17|TRBV7-9
CASSFKQGLGGNQPQHF
>17|TRBV7-6
CASSPEPGLISGNTIYF
>14|TRBV28
CASSLDSQGLKAFF
>14|TRBV6-5
CASSSGRTREKLFF
>16|TRBV5-6
CASSLAPSSRKEKLFF
>15|TRBV7-3
CASSLNPGGTDTQYF
>13|TRBV29-1
CSVVGTVTDTQYF
>17|TRBV5-5
CASSFIAGGQSYNEQFF
>13|TRBV13
CASSSVRNEKLFF
>14|TRBV7-2
CASSPGRAPNEQFF
>15|TRBV6-1
CASRGREWSPGELFF
>16|TRBV27
CASSYEGGPSRDTQYF
>14|TRBV6-5
CASRDRGLDGEQYF